Listed below are T cell receptor beta chains from one sample, sequenced in a study of blood T cell repertoires in COVID-19. TCRdb keeps only in-frame clones here, not all; method: immunoSEQ multiplex PCR. In the table there are about 120,000 clones, about 79% of which are singletons. Specimen: peripheral blood. All receptors come from a woman at least 80 years old with acute or convalescent COVID-19. Each CDR3 is given with its conserved first and last residue. A D gene is named only where the DNA matches it firmly. The size field is filled for only some rows; it gives once, few, many or a size class.

j_call	d_call	v_call	clone_size	cdr3_nt	cdr3_aa
TRBJ2-2	TRBD2	TRBV5-6	once	TGTGCCAGCAGCTTGCGTAGCGGGAGGATGGGCGGGGAGCTGTTTTTT	CASSLRSGRMGGELFF
TRBJ2-3	TRBD2	TRBV5-4	-	TGTGCCAGCAGCTTGGCCTCTGGACTAGGCGGGCAGTATTTT	CASSLASGLGGQYF
TRBJ2-1	-	TRBV5-1	-	TGCGCCAGCGCTGAAGGGGAGCGGGCCAGCTACAATGAGCAGTTCTTC	CASAEGERASYNEQFF
TRBJ1-1	-	TRBV18	-	TGTGCCAGCTCACAGGAGGGGATGACTGAAGCTTTCTTT	CASSQEGMTEAFF
TRBJ1-2	-	TRBV2	few	TGTGCCAGCAGTGCCGACAGTGGCGGAAACTATGGCTACACCTTC	CASSADSGGNYGYTF
TRBJ1-1	-	TRBV5-1	-	TGCGCCAGCAGCGCGACCCCAGGACGAACAGGGACTGAAGCTTTCTTT	CASSATPGRTGTEAFF
TRBJ2-1	-	TRBV5-1	-	TGCGCCAGCAGCATCGGACAGTCGGGGAATGAGCAGTTCTTC	CASSIGQSGNEQFF
TRBJ1-4	-	TRBV7-2	-	TGTGCCAGCAGCTTATTATCTGGTCGGAATGAAAAACTGTTTTTT	CASSLLSGRNEKLFF
TRBJ1-3	-	TRBV5-6	-	TGTGCCAGCAGCCGCCCGGGCTCTGGAAACACCATATATTTT	CASSRPGSGNTIYF
TRBJ2-3	-	TRBV6-1	-	TGTGCCAGCAGTGAACCCAACAGGGATTGGAGGAGAACGCAGTATTTT	CASSEPNRDWRRTQYF
TRBJ2-1	TRBD2	TRBV6-2/TRBV6-3	once	TGTGCCAGCAGTTACATGCGGGGGGGTTCCTACAATGAGCAGTTCTTC	CASSYMRGGSYNEQFF
TRBJ1-2	-	TRBV19	-	TGTGCCAGTAGTGCCACAGAGAATAATGGCTACACCTTC	CASSATENNGYTF
TRBJ1-1	TRBD1	TRBV4-2	-	TGTGCCAGCAGCCAGGCAGGGGGTGGGGCTGAAGCTTTCTTT	CASSQAGGGAEAFF
TRBJ1-5	-	TRBV19	-	TGTGCCAGTAATACGGGTGGAAGCAATCAGCCCCAGCATTTT	CASNTGGSNQPQHF
TRBJ2-3	TRBD1	TRBV5-4	-	TGTGCCAGCAGCTTGGCGGGGACAGGGGCCTATACGCAGTATTTT	CASSLAGTGAYTQYF
TRBJ1-2	TRBD1	TRBV3-1/TRBV3-2	few	TGTGCCAGCAGCCAAGATTGGCGGACAGGGGACTCTAACTATGGCTACACCTTC	CASSQDWRTGDSNYGYTF
TRBJ2-1	TRBD1	TRBV28	-	TGTGCCAGCTACTGGACAGGCCCGCCTAGTGAGCAGTTCTTC	CASYWTGPPSEQFF
TRBJ2-2	-	TRBV7-2	once	TGTGCCAGCAGCTCAGTACGAAGCACCGGGGAGCTGTTTTTT	CASSSVRSTGELFF
TRBJ2-1	TRBD2	TRBV6-5	-	TGTGCCAGCAGTTCCCTAGCGGAGTACAATGAGCAGTTCTTC	CASSSLAEYNEQFF
TRBJ1-4	-	TRBV7-2	-	TGTGCCAGCGGAAAGACCCGGACAGTCTCTAATGAAAAACTGTTTTTT	CASGKTRTVSNEKLFF
TRBJ1-1	-	TRBV19	-	TGTGCCAGTACCAGGGCAGGGATGAACACTGAAGCTTTCTTT	CASTRAGMNTEAFF
TRBJ2-5	-	TRBV7-3	-	TGTGCCAGCAGCTTAAATGTTCAGGGCCCGACCGTGTACTTC	CASSLNVQGPTVYF
TRBJ2-3	TRBD2	TRBV19	-	TGTGCCAGTAGTAGGGGACTAGCGCGAGACACAGATACGCAGTATTTT	CASSRGLARDTDTQYF
TRBJ2-1	TRBD2	TRBV4-3	-	TGCGCCAGCAGCCTGGGGACTAGCGGGGAAAATGAGCAGTTCTTC	CASSLGTSGENEQFF
TRBJ2-1	-	TRBV4-2	-	TGTGCCAGCAGCCAGTCAGGGGTCTACAATGAGCAGTTCTTC	CASSQSGVYNEQFF
TRBJ2-2	TRBD1	TRBV4-3	-	TGCGCCAGCAGCCAAGTACAGGGGGCCGGTAGCGGGGAGCTGTTTTTT	CASSQVQGAGSGELFF
TRBJ1-2	TRBD1	TRBV5-1	-	TGCGCCAGCAGCCCCCAGGGGGGAGGTGGCTACACCTTC	CASSPQGGGGYTF
TRBJ1-5	TRBD1	TRBV6-5	-	TGTGCCAGCAGCCTTGACAGGGGTGGTCAGCCCCAGCATTTT	CASSLDRGGQPQHF
TRBJ1-2	-	TRBV5-5	once	TGTGCCAGCAGCTTTGGGAGGGCTGAATATGGCTACACCTTC	CASSFGRAEYGYTF
TRBJ2-1	TRBD2	TRBV9	once	TGTGCCAGCAGCGTAGTACTAGCGGGAGTCAATGAGCAGTTCTTC	CASSVVLAGVNEQFF
TRBJ1-2	-	TRBV21-1	-	TGTGCCAGCAGCAAACGGTCGGGGGGGTTAAACTATGGCTACACCTTC	CASSKRSGGLNYGYTF
TRBJ2-3	TRBD2	TRBV4-3	-	TGCGCCAGCAGCCAAGAGCCCGGACTAGCAAGCACAGATACGCAGTATTTT	CASSQEPGLASTDTQYF
TRBJ2-2	-	TRBV15	-	TGTGCCACCAGCAGAGGAGGAGCAGGGTCAGAGGGGGAGCTGTTTTTT	CATSRGGAGSEGELFF
TRBJ2-7	-	TRBV5-1	-	TGCGCCAGCAGCTTGGCCCGCGGCGGGGCGGGTGGGTACGAGCAGTACTTC	CASSLARGGAGGYEQYF
TRBJ1-1	-	TRBV28	-	TGTGCCAGCAGTTTACAGAACACTGAAGCTTTCTTT	CASSLQNTEAFF
TRBJ1-2	TRBD1	TRBV9	once	TGTGCCAGCGGCCGGGACAGCAACTATGGCTACACCTTC	CASGRDSNYGYTF
TRBJ1-2	TRBD1	TRBV7-2	-	TGTGCCAGCAGCTTAGGAGGGACAGGGGGGCGCTATGGCTACACCTTC	CASSLGGTGGRYGYTF
TRBJ1-1	TRBD1	TRBV18	-	TGTGCCAGCTCAAACGGACAGGGGATGAACACTGAAGCTTTCTTT	CASSNGQGMNTEAFF
TRBJ1-4	-	TRBV5-4	few	TGTGCCAGCAGTCCAGGGTGGACTAATGAAAAACTGTTTTTT	CASSPGWTNEKLFF
TRBJ2-5	TRBD2	TRBV7-9	few	TGTGCCAGCAGCAAGACTAGCGGGGGGCAAGAGACCCAGTACTTC	CASSKTSGGQETQYF
TRBJ2-1	TRBD1	TRBV27	-	TGTGCCAGCAGTTTCTGGGACAGGAGCTCCTACAATGAGCAGTTCTTC	CASSFWDRSSYNEQFF
TRBJ2-1	-	TRBV4-3	-	TGCGCCAGCAGCCCCTCGAGGCTAGCGTATGGCGATGAGCAGTTCTTC	CASSPSRLAYGDEQFF